Listed here are 26 T cell receptor beta chains from one sample, sequenced in a study of T cell repertoires in cytomegalovirus infection. TCRdb re-analysed the reads in MiXCR, keeping a single row per CDR3 protein. This table has around 230,000 distinct CDR3 sequences, approximately 7% appearing once. Input material: PBMCs. The receptor source for this set is a human donor in good health (CMV status not recorded). Some clones in this sample may be carry-over from other donors' samples.

This clonotype has a count of ten or more. The chain links TRBV7-9 to TRBJ1-2, with TRBD1 matching 8 bases. The trim removed 5 bases at V and 2 bases at J, leaving 7 bases unmatched. The CDR3 is 15 residues long. The germline V gene encodes CDR1 SEHNR and CDR2 FQNEAQ (reference sequence). The CDR3 loop is CASSPLGQGNYGYTF. For the CDR3, the DNA is TGTGCCAGCAGCCCGTTAGGACAGGGCAACTATGGCTACACCTTC.

This clonotype was counted ten times or more. This rearrangement joins TRBV28 to TRBJ1-2; 9 bases map to TRBD1. This CDR3 is 15 amino acids long. Unmatched junction bases numbered 8, after V lost 6 bases and J lost 3 bases. Germline CDR1 is MDHEN and CDR2 is SYDVKM. CDR3 in amino acids: CASRYGTGFDYGYTF. The CDR3 coding sequence is TGTGCCAGCAGATACGGGACAGGGTTCGACTATGGCTACACCTTC.

V and J are TRBV29-1 and TRBJ1-5, with D maybe TRBD1 (6 bases). The length of the CDR3 is 13 residues. Germline lookup yields CDR1 SQVTM and CDR2 ANQGSEA. Trimming shortened V by 7 bases and J by 3 bases, and 13 bases separated the two germline ends. The CDR3 loop reads CSATGGVNQPQHF. The CDR3 nucleotides are TGCAGCGCCACCGGGGGCGTCAATCAGCCCCAGCATTTT.

In its sample, this clonotype was seen many times. The chain is built from TRBV7-9 and TRBJ2-5, with TRBD1 identical over 9 bases. Germline loops: CDR1 SEHNR, CDR2 FQNEAQ (reference sequence). V lost 3 bases to trimming and J lost 3 bases; unmatched junction nucleotides: 8. This CDR3 is 16 amino acids long. This CDR3 reads CASSFLTGTGKETQYF. The CDR3 region has the DNA TGTGCCAGCAGCTTCTTAACCGGGACAGGGAAAGAGACCCAGTACTTC. Supplemented by reference TRBV7-9 and TRBJ2-5, the full variable domain reads DTGVSQNPRHKITKRGQNVTFRCDPISEHNRLYWYRQTLGQGPEFLTYFQNEAQLEKSRLLSDRFSAERPKGSFSTLEIQRTEQGDSAMYLCASSFLTGTGKETQYFGPGTRLLVL.

This clonotype occurred many times. V is TRBV7-4 and J is TRBJ2-7, with D unresolved. The V gene lost 10 bases and the J gene lost 5 bases, with 15 bases spanning the gap. The CDR3 extends over 12 amino acids. Looked up from germline, CDR1 is SGHVT and CDR2 is SQSDAQ. CDR3 sequence reads: CAIEPRGNEQYF. In nucleotides, the CDR3 is TGTGCCATAGAACCCCGAGGAAACGAGCAGTACTTC.

This clonotype was observed many times. The chain couples TRBV6-5 to TRBJ2-5, with 8 bases aligning to TRBD2. Germline V CDR1 and CDR2: MNHEY, SVGAGI. After removal of 4 bases from V and 14 bases from J, the junction contained 18 bases not matched to a gene. The CDR3 sequence is 15 residues long. The DNA for the CDR3 is TGTGCCAGCAGTTCCGGGAGCGGGGGCTCCCCCAAAGATTACTTC. It translates to CASSSGSGGSPKDYF.

The sample holds many counts of this clonotype. The gene calls are TRBV7-2 and TRBJ1-5; TRBD1 might be the D (6 bases). V lost 5 bases and J lost 7, with 15 bases in between. This CDR3 is built from 14 residues. Per the germline V gene, CDR1 is SGHTA and CDR2 is FQGNSA. This chain's CDR3 is CASSRGGQGQPQHF. In DNA, the CDR3 is TGTGCCAGCAGCCGGGGGGGTCAGGGGCAGCCCCAGCATTTT.

This clonotype was picked up many times. This chain uses TRBV6-2 or TRBV6-3 with TRBJ2-3; TRBD2 matches 7 bases. This CDR3 contains 16 residues. The germline V gene encodes CDR1 MNHEY and CDR2 SVGEGT. Trimming at V came to 4 bases and at J to 4 bases, leaving 11 bases not matched to a gene. CDR3 bases: TGTGCCAGCAGTTCGCGACTAGCTCCGACGCCAGATACGCAGTATTTT. Protein: CASSSRLAPTPDTQYF.

In its sample, this clonotype was seen many times. The chain employs TRBV7-2 and TRBJ2-7; TRBD1 matches 9 bases. V shed 5 bases, J shed 6 bases, and the junction held 5 bases outside the gene matches. Germline assignment: CDR1 SGHTA and CDR2 FQGNSA. The CDR3 runs to 13 residues. The CDR3 loop reads CASSGQGRSEQYF. CDR3 DNA sequence: TGTGCCAGCAGCGGACAGGGGAGATCCGAGCAGTACTTC.

This clonotype was detected many times. J is TRBJ1-1 and V is TRBV4-3; D is unclear. Germline V gene data show CDR1 as LGHNA and CDR2 as YSLEER. V lost 6 bases, J lost 0 bases, and 14 bases lay in between. This CDR3 has 15 amino acids. The CDR3 here is CASSPQARVNTEAFF. In DNA form, the CDR3 reads TGCGCCAGCAGTCCCCAGGCCCGAGTGAACACTGAAGCTTTCTTT.

This clonotype was seen repeatedly, ten times or more. This sequence joins TRBV6-6 and TRBJ2-5, with D uncertain. Trimming shortened V by 5 bases and J by 5 bases, and 9 bases separated the two germline ends. The CDR3 is 12 amino acids. The germline V gene encodes CDR1 MNHNY and CDR2 SVGAGI (reference sequence). The CDR3 DNA follows: TGTGCCAGCAGTAAGCCCTCGGAGACCCAGTACTTC. Amino acid sequence: CASSKPSETQYF.

This clonotype appeared many times. The rearrangement links TRBV4-3 to TRBJ1-2; 8 nucleotides align to TRBD1. V trimming: 1 base; J trimming: 7 bases; junction bases outside the gene matches: 5. The CDR3 runs 14 residues. Germline V CDR1 and CDR2: LGHNA, YSLEER. The DNA for the CDR3 is TGCGCCAGCAGCCAAGTCCAGGGGGCTTCTGGCTACACCTTC. Amino acids: CASSQVQGASGYTF.

This clonotype was picked up many times. The chain joins TRBV25-1 to TRBJ1-1; D unresolved. V lost 3 bases, J lost 2 bases, and 7 bases lay in between. Germline CDR1 is MGHDK and CDR2 is SYGVNS. There are 13 residues in the CDR3. The CDR3: CASSDTANTEAFF. The CDR3 DNA reads TGTGCCAGCAGTGACACAGCTAACACTGAAGCTTTCTTT. Using reference TRBV25-1 and TRBJ1-1 for the parts outside the CDR3, the full variable domain is EADIYQTPRYLVIGTGKKITLECSQTMGHDKMYWYQQDPGMELHLIHYSYGVNSTEKGDLSSESTVSRIRTEHFPLTLESARPSHTSQYLCASSDTANTEAFFGQGTRLTVV.

This clonotype was picked up many times. The V call is TRBV7-2, the J call TRBJ1-5; 12 bases map to TRBD1. The CDR3 has 19 amino acids. V gave up 4 bases and J gave up 2 bases; unmatched junction bases: 12. Germline V lookup: CDR1 SGHTA, CDR2 FQGNSA. The CDR3 coding sequence is TGTGCCAGCAGCTCCAACCGGGACAGGGGGCTTGTTGGCAATCAGCCCCAGCATTTT. Translated, it gives CASSSNRDRGLVGNQPQHF.

This clonotype was seen ten or more times. The chain employs TRBV20-1 and TRBJ1-2; no definite D call. Trimming cost V 0 bases and J 2 bases, with 10 bases left between them. Germline V gene lookup returns CDR1 DFQATT and CDR2 SNEGSKA (reference sequence). The CDR3 covers 14 residues. The CDR3 DNA sequence: TGCAGTGCTAGAGAACTGGAGACCAACTATGGCTACACCTTC. This encodes CSARELETNYGYTF.

This clonotype has at least ten counts. The rearrangement links TRBV4-2 to TRBJ1-1; weak D call: TRBD1 (5 bases). V lost 4 bases, J lost 5 bases, and 23 bases lay in between. This CDR3 comprises 17 residues. Germline CDR1 is LGHNA and CDR2 is YNFKEQ. In DNA form, the CDR3 reads TGTGCCAGCAGCCCAGCGAAACCAGGGTCTTGGGAGACTGAAGCTTTCTTT. Encoded protein: CASSPAKPGSWETEAFF.

This clonotype has a handful of counts. This chain joins TRBV20-1 and TRBJ2-3, with D uncertain. Germline V gene lookup returns CDR1 DFQATT and CDR2 SNEGSKA (reference sequence). The CDR3 is 15 amino acids. Trimming left V 5 bases short and J 0 bases short, with 15 bases between. Here the CDR3 reads CSAPWAKTSTDTQYF. In DNA form, the CDR3 reads TGCAGTGCTCCGTGGGCGAAAACTAGCACAGATACGCAGTATTTT.

This clonotype occurred many times. The genes are TRBV14 and TRBJ2-1; D is perhaps TRBD1 or TRBD2 (5 bases each). Trimming removed 4 bases from V and 4 bases from J, with 17 bases in between. This CDR3 region has 16 residues. Germline V CDR1 and CDR2: SGHDN, FVKESK. As DNA, the CDR3 is TGTGCCAGCAGCCGCCTACCGGGGCGAGGATACAATGAGCAGTTCTTC. Its translation is CASSRLPGRGYNEQFF.

This clonotype was seen at least ten times. The chain employs TRBV28 and TRBJ1-1; maybe TRBD1 (6 bases). With 6 bases removed from V and 1 base from J, the gap between germline ends came to 12 bases. The CDR3 totals 14 residues. Looked up from germline, CDR1 is MDHEN and CDR2 is SYDVKM. The CDR3 region has the DNA TGTGCCAGCAGGATCGACAGGAAGAACACTGAAGCTTTCTTT. This codes for CASRIDRKNTEAFF.

The chain joins TRBV20-1 to TRBJ2-5; 9 nucleotides line up with TRBD2. Germline trimming cut 2 bases from V and 5 bases from J; bases unmatched to any gene: 9. CDR3 length: 15 amino acids. In germline, CDR1 is DFQATT, CDR2 SNEGSKA (reference sequence). The CDR3 DNA is TGCAGTGCTAGATTAGGCGGGGGGGCCCGGGAGACCCAGTACTTC. This codes for CSARLGGGARETQYF.

This clonotype was detected only a few times. The chain has TRBV5-1 and TRBJ1-1, with D hard to call. This CDR3 contains 16 residues. V lost 3 bases and J lost 0, with 15 bases in between. Germline V gene lookup returns CDR1 SGHRS and CDR2 YFSETQ. CDR3 protein: CASSYDSRNLNTEAFF. The CDR3 bases are TGCGCCAGCAGCTACGACTCTCGGAACCTGAACACTGAAGCTTTCTTT.

This clonotype was counted many times. V and J are TRBV7-9 and TRBJ1-1, with TRBD1 identical over 8 bases. The germline gives CDR1 SEHNR, CDR2 FQNEAQ (reference sequence). This CDR3 spans 14 amino acids. J gave up 2 bases and V 11 bases, and 10 bases lay outside the gene matches. The CDR3 sequence: CAPRRQGLNTEAFF. CDR3 DNA sequence: TGTGCCCCCCGGAGACAGGGGCTAAACACTGAAGCTTTCTTT.

This clonotype was counted ten times or more. The genes are TRBV6-1 and TRBJ2-7, with D possibly TRBD2 on 5 matching bases. The length of the CDR3 is 15 residues. V was cut by 6 bases and J by 7 bases, with 22 bases left in between. Germline lookup yields CDR1 MNHNS and CDR2 SASEGT. CDR3 DNA sequence: TGTGCCAGCAGCCTCCGGGGTAAAGGCCGACCGGAGCAGTACTTC. Translated: CASSLRGKGRPEQYF.

This clonotype occurred many times. This chain joins TRBV7-2 and TRBJ2-1, with D tentatively TRBD1 or TRBD2 (6 bases each). CDR3 length equals 15 residues. CDR1 is SGHTA and CDR2 is FQGNSA in the germline V gene. V lost 4 bases to trimming and J lost 3 bases, with 13 bases between them. As DNA, the CDR3 is TGTGCCAGCAGCTCCAGGGGAGGACACTACAATGAGCAGTTCTTC. Protein: CASSSRGGHYNEQFF.

This clonotype was seen ten or more times. The chain joins TRBV6-2 or TRBV6-3 to TRBJ1-6; perhaps TRBD1 as D (5 bases). The CDR3 has 21 amino acids. Germline V gives CDR1 MNHEY, CDR2 SVGEGT. V lost 1 base and J lost 5, with 27 bases in between. CDR3 nucleotides: TGTGCCAGCAGTTACTTCGGGCAGGGAGCAAAAGAACACCATGATAATTCACCCCTCCACTTT. Translation gives CASSYFGQGAKEHHDNSPLHF.

The gene calls are TRBV2 and TRBJ1-5; D uncertain. V lost 1 base to trimming and J lost 5 bases, with 9 bases between them. The V gene's germline CDR1 is SNHLY and CDR2 FYNNEI. The CDR3 contains 14 residues. CDR3 coding DNA: TGTGCCAGCAGTGAAGATAGACCCGATCAGCCCCAGCATTTT. Its protein product is CASSEDRPDQPQHF.